These 2 T cell receptor beta chains share one sample of origin, sequenced in a study of T cell responses to AZD1222 COVID-19 vaccine listed by TCRdb under 2021. Library construction relied on the immunoSEQ multiplex PCR assay. TCRdb retrieved this table from immuneACCESS and kept in-frame rearrangements only. Not all clones are present; in checked studies, unresolved V genes account for under half, and no reason is known for the remainder. The sample records 80,000 to 90,000 clones, roughly 89% of which are singletons. Around 2.2% of the sample belongs to the ten largest clones. The time point label corresponds to: baseline before first vaccination. The source material was peripheral blood, sampled on day 0 of AZD1222 vaccination. The receptors come from an adult in good health.

This clone was seen once. The rearrangement uses TRBV7-2 and TRBJ2-7; D assignment may be TRBD1 or TRBD2 (5 bases each). The CDR3 spans 16 residues. V lost 5 bases, J lost 6 bases, and 23 bases lay in between. The germline V gene has CDR1 SGHTA and CDR2 FQGNSA. The CDR3 protein is CASSTQNSGLGGEQYF. CDR3 in DNA: TGTGCCAGCAGCACGCAAAATTCGGGGCTTGGGGGCGAGCAGTACTTC. The full variable domain, rest sourced from reference TRBV7-2 and TRBJ2-7, is GAGVSQSPSNKVTEKGKDVELRCDPISGHTALYWYRQSLGQGLEFLIYFQGNSAPDKSGLPSDRFSAERTGGSVSTLTIQRTQQEDSAVYLCASSTQNSGLGGEQYFGPGTRLTVT.

The CDR3 nucleotides are TGTGCCAGCAGTGAACAGCAGACGAACACTGAAGCTTTCTTT. The encoded protein is CASSEQQTNTEAFF. J is TRBJ1-1 and V is TRBV2; no reliable D call. The V and J ends lost 2 bases and 1 base respectively, with 8 bases between them. The CDR3 runs to 14 residues. The germline V gene has CDR1 SNHLY and CDR2 FYNNEI. Drawing the rest from reference TRBV2 and TRBJ1-1, the complete variable domain is EPEVTQTPSHQVTQMGQEVILRCVPISNHLYFYWYRQILGQKVEFLVSFYNNEISEKSEIFDDQFSVERPDGSNFTLKIRSTKLEDSAMYFCASSEQQTNTEAFFGQGTRLTVV.